These 15 T cell receptor beta chains were all obtained from the same sample, sequenced in a study of blood T cell repertoires in COVID-19. Produced via immunoSEQ multiplex PCR; TCRdb's table is partial and in-frame only. The table lists about 480,000 clones, nearly 90% of them singletons. The sequenced sample was peripheral blood. These receptors all come from a man aged 18 to 35 with COVID-19, enrolled during active disease.

J is TRBJ1-5 and V is TRBV9, with no clear D. Germline V gene data show CDR1 as SGDLS and CDR2 as YYNGEE. The length of the CDR3 is 15 residues. V gave up 0 bases and J gave up 3 bases, with 10 bases separating them. The CDR3 DNA follows: TGTGCCAGCAGCGTAGTAGAGGCCCCCAATCAGCCCCAGCATTTT. Protein product: CASSVVEAPNQPQHF.

The chain is built from TRBV7-2 and TRBJ2-5, with TRBD1 identical over 8 bases. The germline CDR1 and CDR2 sequences are SGHTA and FQGNSA. This CDR3 has 15 residues. V shed 1 base, J shed 2 bases, and the junction held 3 bases outside the gene matches. The CDR3 DNA reads as TGTGCCAGCAGCTTAGTAGGACAGGGTCAAGAGACCCAGTACTTC. Encoded protein: CASSLVGQGQETQYF.

The chain is built from TRBV7-9 and TRBJ2-2; D perhaps matches TRBD2 (5 bases). Germline V gene data show CDR1 as SEHNR and CDR2 as FQNEAQ (reference sequence). The length of the CDR3 is 13 residues. The V end was cut by 5 bases, the J end by 5 bases, with 9 bases between. CDR3 sequence: CASSPRRTGELFF. DNA of the CDR3: TGTGCCAGCAGCCCTAGGAGGACCGGGGAGCTGTTTTTT.

This chain joins TRBV18 and TRBJ2-2; 8 bases align to TRBD1. CDR1 and CDR2 (germline): KGHSH, LQKENI. CDR3 length: 16 amino acids. The V and J ends lost 4 bases and 0 bases, in that order; junction bases with no gene match: 4. The CDR3 DNA reads TGTGCCAGCTCACGACAGGGGCCCGCGAACACCGGGGAGCTGTTTTTT. Translated: CASSRQGPANTGELFF. The full variable domain, its missing parts supplied by reference TRBV18 and TRBJ2-2, is NAGVMQNPRHLVRRRGQEARLRCSPMKGHSHVYWYRQLPEEGLKFMVYLQKENIIDESGMPKERFSAEFPKEGPSILRIQQVVRGDSAAYFCASSRQGPANTGELFFGEGSRLTVL.

V gene TRBV5-1 combines with J gene TRBJ2-2, with no clear D. CDR3 size: 12 residues. Germline V CDR1 and CDR2: SGHRS, YFSETQ. With 1 base removed from V and 7 bases from J, the gap between germline ends came to 5 bases. CDR3 DNA sequence: TGCGCCAGCAGCTTGATTCTCGGGGAGCTGTTTTTT. This sequence encodes CASSLILGELFF.

The V and J genes are TRBV15 and TRBJ1-1; tentatively, D is TRBD1 (5 bases). The CDR3 spans 13 residues. V lost 1 base and J 5 bases, leaving 8 bases between the germline ends. Germline V CDR1 and CDR2: LNHNV, YYDKDF (reference sequence). The CDR3 sequence is CATSRGAGTEAFF. The CDR3 DNA reads as TGTGCCACCAGCAGAGGGGCAGGGACTGAAGCTTTCTTT.

In DNA, the CDR3 is TGCGCCAGCAGCTTGGACTTACTAGCGGGGGGGCATACGCAGTATTTT. Amino acid sequence: CASSLDLLAGGHTQYF. The chain has TRBV5-1 and TRBJ2-3; 13 bases line up with TRBD2. The CDR3 runs to 16 residues. The germline gives CDR1 SGHRS, CDR2 YFSETQ. After removal of 0 bases from V and 7 bases from J, the junction contained 5 bases not matched to a gene.

A note on this clone: The sample has other DNA sequences that encode this CDR3 too. The rearrangement joins TRBV27 to TRBJ1-3; weak D call: TRBD1 (6 bases). The CDR3 is made up of 14 amino acids. Germline values: CDR1 MNHEY, CDR2 SMNVEV (reference sequence). V was clipped by 5 bases and J by 2 bases, with 10 bases between them. CDR3 sequence reads: CASSLQGTGNTIYF. The DNA for the CDR3 is TGTGCCAGCAGTCTCCAGGGGACTGGAAACACCATATATTTT.

Only a few counts were recorded for this clone. Other DNA sequences from this sample encode an identical CDR3 as well. The CDR3 nucleotides are TGTGCCAGCAGCCTGACAGGGGGCACTGAAGCTTTCTTT. Translating it yields CASSLTGGTEAFF. The gene calls are TRBV14 and TRBJ1-1, with 9 bases that match TRBD1. This CDR3 region has 13 residues. V lost 4 bases and J lost 4; bases outside the gene matches: 1. CDR1 is SGHDN and CDR2 is FVKESK in the germline V gene.

This rearrangement joins TRBV15 to TRBJ2-3; 7 nucleotides line up with TRBD2. Germline loops: CDR1 LNHNV, CDR2 YYDKDF (reference sequence). The CDR3 loop spans 16 amino acids. The V and J ends lost 0 bases and 5 bases, in that order; junction bases with no gene match: 8. CDR3 DNA: TGTGCCACCAGCAGAGATGGGGCGGGAGTGAAAGATACGCAGTATTTT. Amino acid sequence: CATSRDGAGVKDTQYF.

The rearrangement links TRBV6-6 to TRBJ2-7; a possible D gene is TRBD2 (5 bases). From germline, CDR1 is MNHNY and CDR2 SVGAGI (reference sequence). The CDR3 totals 16 residues. Trimming stripped 0 bases from V and 3 bases from J, with 15 bases between. The CDR3 loop reads CASSYSSTRGSYEQYF. CDR3 in DNA: TGTGCCAGCAGTTACTCGTCTACCCGAGGGAGCTACGAGCAGTACTTC.

V gene TRBV19 combines with J gene TRBJ1-1, with no clear D. This CDR3 has 15 amino acids. Trimming took 4 bases from V and 2 from J, leaving 14 bases between them. Per the germline V gene, CDR1 is LNHDA and CDR2 is SQIVND (reference sequence). CDR3 loop: CASSSIEGRNTEAFF. In nucleotides, the CDR3 is TGTGCCAGTAGTAGCATCGAGGGAAGAAACACTGAAGCTTTCTTT.

The chain is built from TRBV5-4 and TRBJ1-1; tentative D call: TRBD1 (6 bases). The germline gives CDR1 SGHNT, CDR2 YYREEE (reference sequence). The CDR3 contains 15 residues. Trimming took 2 bases from V and 0 from J, leaving 11 bases between them. CDR3 residues: CASSFQDSMNTEAFF. Written as DNA, the CDR3 is TGTGCCAGCAGCTTCCAGGACAGTATGAACACTGAAGCTTTCTTT.

This chain joins TRBV24-1 and TRBJ1-2; D might be TRBD1 (6 bases). There are 13 residues in the CDR3. Trimming left V 1 base short and J 8 bases short, with 10 bases between. The V gene's germline CDR1 is KGHDR and CDR2 SFDVKD. The CDR3: CATSDLPGVGYTF. CDR3 DNA sequence: TGTGCCACCAGTGATTTACCAGGGGTCGGCTACACCTTC.

This clone was recorded once. The V and J genes are TRBV9 and TRBJ2-5, with 14 bases identical to TRBD2. Germline V gene sequence: CDR1 SGDLS, CDR2 YYNGEE. This CDR3 has 15 amino acids. The ends lost 4 bases at V and 3 bases at J; junction bases unmatched: 2. The CDR3 protein is CASSPGLAGEETQYF. Written as DNA, the CDR3 is TGTGCCAGCAGCCCGGGACTAGCGGGAGAAGAGACCCAGTACTTC.